The next 28 T cell receptor beta chains were all read from a single sample in a study of T-cell reconstitution after alpha-beta-depleted transplantation in children. A TCRbeta library incorporating unique molecular identifiers was prepared. TCRdb recomputed calls from the PCR reads with MiXCR, one row per CDR3 protein. The profile covers 450,000 to 600,000 distinct CDR3 sequences, with about a sixth appearing a single time and 2.5% to 4% taken by the ten largest. The sequences come from PBMCs from the stem cell graft donor, collected from the stem cell graft. The receptors here all came from a human donor who donated a stem cell graft to a child with acute lymphoblastic leukemia.

The chain uses TRBV29-1 and TRBJ2-2; D is ambiguous. Trimming stripped 0 bases from V and 4 bases from J, with 12 bases between. The CDR3 consists of 15 residues. The germline V gene has CDR1 SQVTM and CDR2 ANQGSEA. CDR3: CSVEEPSEGTGELFF. CDR3 nucleotide sequence: TGCAGCGTTGAAGAACCAAGCGAAGGCACCGGGGAGCTGTTTTTT.

The rearrangement joins TRBV25-1 to TRBJ1-1; no reliable D call. CDR3 length: 14 residues. Trimming removed 3 bases from V and 2 bases from J, with 10 bases in between. The germline gives CDR1 MGHDK, CDR2 SYGVNS. CDR3 in amino acids: CASSEGPANTEAFF. CDR3 sequence (DNA): TGTGCCAGCAGTGAGGGCCCGGCAAACACTGAAGCTTTCTTT. Full variable domain (remainder filled in from reference TRBV25-1 and TRBJ1-1): EADIYQTPRYLVIGTGKKITLECSQTMGHDKMYWYQQDPGMELHLIHYSYGVNSTEKGDLSSESTVSRIRTEHFPLTLESARPSHTSQYLCASSEGPANTEAFFGQGTRLTVV.

The chain combines TRBV6-5 with TRBJ1-1, with D unresolved. V was pared by 6 bases and J by 5 bases, with 10 bases between. The CDR3 runs to 12 residues. From germline, CDR1 is MNHEY and CDR2 SVGAGI. The CDR3 DNA follows: TGTGCCAGCAGCCACGGGCGGACTGAAGCTTTCTTT. Its translation: CASSHGRTEAFF.

The table lists this clonotype with a few counts. The chain recombines TRBV5-1 with TRBJ2-2; D gene ambiguous. Germline V gene sequence: CDR1 SGHRS, CDR2 YFSETQ. The CDR3 runs to 16 residues. The V gene lost 3 bases and the J gene lost 4 bases, with 16 bases spanning the gap. The CDR3 reads CASSWAGRFGTGELFF. CDR3 DNA sequence: TGCGCCAGCAGCTGGGCAGGTCGGTTTGGCACCGGGGAGCTGTTTTTT.

This rearrangement joins TRBV3-1 to TRBJ1-1; D is unclear. This CDR3 region has 14 residues. Trimming took 0 bases from V and 0 from J, leaving 5 bases between them. Germline CDR1 is LGHDT and CDR2 is YNNKEL (reference sequence). The CDR3 DNA sequence: TGTGCCAGCAGCCAAGACTATGTGAACACTGAAGCTTTCTTT. The encoded protein is CASSQDYVNTEAFF.

A few counts support this clonotype. V usage is TRBV6-1 and J usage is TRBJ2-7, with no clear D. This CDR3 spans 14 amino acids. Germline V gene lookup returns CDR1 MNHNS and CDR2 SASEGT. The V and J ends lost 1 base and 1 base respectively, with 8 bases between them. CDR3: CASSEEHSSYEQYF. DNA for the CDR3: TGTGCCAGCAGTGAAGAACATTCGTCCTACGAGCAGTACTTC.

In this sample, this clonotype turned up many times. The J gene is TRBJ2-2, the V gene TRBV5-1; the D call may be TRBD1 or TRBD2 (5 bases each). CDR1 and CDR2 from the germline V gene are SGHRS and YFSETQ. With 3 bases removed from V and 6 bases from J, the gap between germline ends came to 15 bases. The CDR3 runs to 15 residues. For the CDR3, the DNA is TGCGCCAGCAGCTGGCCCCTTCAGGGACCCGGGGAGCTGTTTTTT. It translates to CASSWPLQGPGELFF.

The sample holds a few counts of this clonotype. The chain employs TRBV20-1 and TRBJ2-3, with no clear D. Germline-derived CDR1 and CDR2 are DFQATT and SNEGSKA (reference sequence). The V gene lost 0 bases and the J gene lost 6 bases, with 13 bases spanning the gap. There are 14 residues in the CDR3. The CDR3 reads CSARDVAAFDTQYF. The CDR3 nucleotides are TGCAGTGCTAGAGATGTTGCAGCCTTTGATACGCAGTATTTT.

This clonotype was detected only a few times. The rearrangement uses TRBV10-2 and TRBJ2-3; either TRBD1 or TRBD2 may fit D (5 bases each). Between the trimmed V and J ends, which lost 8 bases and 6 bases, there was a span of 15 bases. The CDR3 consists of 13 residues. Germline V gene sequence: CDR1 WSHSY, CDR2 SAAADI. CDR3 sequence reads: CASRDPGRDTQYF. CDR3 DNA sequence: TGCGCCAGCCGGGACCCGGGTAGGGATACGCAGTATTTT.

This clonotype came up a few times. The chain recombines TRBV30 with TRBJ1-4; D remains ambiguous. The germline CDR1 and CDR2 sequences are GTSNPN and SVGIG (reference sequence). Trimming took 1 base from V and 8 from J, leaving 14 bases between them. The CDR3 has 14 amino acids. CDR3 nucleotides: TGTGCCTGGAGTGGGGGAAGCGGGCCGGAAAAACTGTTTTTT. Protein product: CAWSGGSGPEKLFF. The full variable domain, its missing parts supplied by reference TRBV30 and TRBJ1-4, is SQTIHQWPATLVQPVGSPLSLECTVEGTSNPNLYWYRQAAGRGLQLLFYSVGIGQISSEVPQNLSASRPQDRQFILSSKKLLLSDSGFYLCAWSGGSGPEKLFFGSGTQLSVL.

The chain has TRBV5-5 and TRBJ2-3, with D unclear. Trimming took off 4 bases at V and 5 bases at J, with 17 bases between the two ends. The CDR3 is made up of 15 amino acids. The germline CDR1 and CDR2 sequences are SGHKS and YYEKEE (reference sequence). CDR3: CASSPGARAGDTQYF. The DNA for the CDR3 is TGTGCCAGCAGCCCCGGAGCCCGGGCCGGAGATACGCAGTATTTT.

The chain employs TRBV7-9 and TRBJ2-7; D is possibly TRBD2 (6 bases). Germline V lookup: CDR1 SEHNR, CDR2 FQNEAQ (reference sequence). The V end lost 5 bases, the J end lost 3 bases, and 23 bases lay between the germline ends. The CDR3 extends over 17 amino acids. In nucleotides, the CDR3 is TGTGCCAGCAGCCGTATTGACCTACGGGACTTCTTCTACGAGCAGTACTTC. Amino acids: CASSRIDLRDFFYEQYF.

V is TRBV5-1 and J is TRBJ2-1, with TRBD2 identical over 11 bases. V dropped 3 bases and J dropped 3; count of bases not matched to a gene: 11. The CDR3 covers 18 residues. The germline V gene encodes CDR1 SGHRS and CDR2 YFSETQ. CDR3 protein: CASSSMTQLAGVYNEQFF. CDR3 nucleotide sequence: TGCGCCAGCAGCTCTATGACGCAACTAGCGGGAGTCTACAATGAGCAGTTCTTC. Full variable domain (outside the CDR3, taken from reference TRBV5-1 and TRBJ2-1): KAGVTQTPRYLIKTRGQQVTLSCSPISGHRSVSWYQQTPGQGLQFLFEYFSETQRNKGNFPGRFSGRQFSNSRSEMNVSTLELGDSALYLCASSSMTQLAGVYNEQFFGPGTRLTVL.

This clonotype was picked up a small number of times. The chain joins TRBV9 to TRBJ2-5; 7 bases align to TRBD2. The CDR3 runs 14 residues. Germline V gene data show CDR1 as SGDLS and CDR2 as YYNGEE. Germline trimming cut 0 bases from V and 5 bases from J; bases unmatched to any gene: 4. Here the CDR3 reads CASSVVSGGETQYF. Written as DNA, the CDR3 is TGTGCCAGCAGCGTAGTATCCGGGGGGGAGACCCAGTACTTC.

The rearrangement links TRBV20-1 to TRBJ2-5, with 9 nucleotides matching TRBD2. There are 14 residues in the CDR3. Germline CDR1 DFQATT, CDR2 SNEGSKA (reference sequence). After removal of 0 bases from V and 5 bases from J, the junction contained 4 bases not matched to a gene. CDR3 loop: CSARDAGGPETQYF. The DNA of the CDR3 is TGCAGTGCTAGAGATGCGGGAGGGCCCGAGACCCAGTACTTC.

V gene TRBV5-6 combines with J gene TRBJ2-7; tentative D call: TRBD2 (6 bases). The CDR3 is made up of 15 amino acids. Germline V gives CDR1 SGHDT, CDR2 YYEEEE. Trimming removed 4 bases from V and 4 bases from J, with 18 bases in between. The CDR3 region has the DNA TGTGCCAGCAGCCCTGGGACGGGAGCTACGTACGAGCAGTACTTC. Translating it yields CASSPGTGATYEQYF.

The J gene is TRBJ1-2, the V gene TRBV29-1; TRBD1 is a possible D gene (5 bases). V shed 6 bases and J shed 7 bases, with 18 bases lying between them. This CDR3 is 13 amino acids long. The germline V gene encodes CDR1 SQVTM and CDR2 ANQGSEA. CDR3 bases: TGCAGCGTCCTGGACAACCTTTCCTCTGGCTACACCTTC. Residues: CSVLDNLSSGYTF.

J is TRBJ2-1 and V is TRBV7-9; 7 positions agree with TRBD1. Losses at the gene ends were 3 bases for V and 9 bases for J; bases not matched to a gene: 11. The germline gives CDR1 SEHNR, CDR2 FQNEAQ (reference sequence). The CDR3 length is 15 residues. In DNA, the CDR3 is TGTGCCAGCAGCTTGGGGCCAGGGGGTACCGGTGAGCAGTTCTTC. It translates to CASSLGPGGTGEQFF.

This clonotype was detected only a few times. The chain employs TRBV4-1 and TRBJ2-1; D gene uncertain. The CDR3 has 17 amino acids. V was pared by 1 base and J by 4 bases, with 17 bases between. Looked up from germline, CDR1 is MGHRA and CDR2 is YSYEKL. The CDR3 DNA is TGCGCCAGCAGCCAAGCTCGGCTACAGAGCTTTTACAATGAGCAGTTCTTC. Translation: CASSQARLQSFYNEQFF.

The chain carries TRBV5-1 and TRBJ2-7; D is uncertain. The CDR3 consists of 16 residues. V was cut by 0 bases and J by 3 bases, with 16 bases left in between. Germline V gene lookup returns CDR1 SGHRS and CDR2 YFSETQ. The DNA of the CDR3 is TGCGCCAGCAGCTTGGATCACACCTCAAAGAACTACGAGCAGTACTTC. It codes for CASSLDHTSKNYEQYF.

As concerns this clonotype: A much larger clone lies a single base off, so this may be a read error. V is TRBV6-2 or TRBV6-3 and J is TRBJ2-1, with D possibly TRBD2 on 6 matching bases. The germline V gene has CDR1 MNHEY and CDR2 SVGEGT. V gave up 4 bases and J gave up 0 bases, with 13 bases separating them. The CDR3 consists of 16 residues. In DNA form, the CDR3 reads TGTGCCAGCAGTTGCACGGAGGGGATCTCCTACAATGAGCAGTTCTTC. Encoded protein: CASSCTEGISYNEQFF.

The sample holds a few counts of this clonotype. This chain connects TRBV6-1 to TRBJ1-4; the match to TRBD1 covers 7 bases. The CDR3 runs to 16 residues. Per the germline V gene, CDR1 is MNHNS and CDR2 is SASEGT. V lost 3 bases to trimming and J lost 3 bases; unmatched junction nucleotides: 7. CDR3: CASSEPPGTANEKLFF. The CDR3 DNA sequence: TGTGCCAGCAGTGAGCCTCCCGGGACAGCTAATGAAAAACTGTTTTTT.

This chain links TRBV27 with TRBJ2-1; a possible D gene is TRBD1 (6 bases). The germline CDR1 and CDR2 sequences are MNHEY and SMNVEV (reference sequence). V lost 5 bases and J 10 bases, leaving 12 bases between the germline ends. This CDR3 has 12 residues. As DNA, the CDR3 is TGTGCCAGCAGTCTACAGGGTAGGGAGCAGTTCTTC. Protein sequence: CASSLQGREQFF.

V gene TRBV4-1 combines with J gene TRBJ1-6, with D unresolved. V was clipped by 3 bases and J by 3 bases, with 18 bases between them. Looked up from germline, CDR1 is MGHRA and CDR2 is YSYEKL. This CDR3 spans 18 amino acids. The CDR3 reads CASSHRGEVWYYNSPLHF. CDR3 in DNA: TGCGCCAGCAGCCACCGTGGGGAGGTTTGGTACTATAATTCACCCCTCCACTTT.

The V gene is TRBV29-1, the J gene TRBJ2-1; maybe TRBD1 (5 bases). The V end was cut by 3 bases, the J end by 5 bases, with 32 bases between. CDR1 is SQVTM and CDR2 is ANQGSEA in the germline V gene. The CDR3 length is 20 residues. CDR3 region: CSVDITTKEGAYLPHNEQFF. CDR3 coding DNA: TGCAGCGTTGATATAACCACGAAAGAAGGGGCGTACCTCCCTCACAATGAGCAGTTCTTC.

Points on this clonotype: In this CDR3 the conserved last residue, phenylalanine or tryptophan, is missing, so a read error is likely. The CDR3: CSARGASGSRDTQYY. DNA of the CDR3: TGCAGTGCTAGAGGAGCTAGCGGGAGTAGGGATACGCAGTATTAT. The chain uses TRBV20-1 and TRBJ2-3; 10 positions match TRBD2. The CDR3 has 15 amino acids. J was trimmed by 6 bases and V by 1 base; bases with no gene match: 7. Looked up from germline, CDR1 is DFQATT and CDR2 is SNEGSKA (reference sequence).

This clonotype was detected only a few times. The chain combines TRBV5-1 with TRBJ2-7; 8 bases line up with TRBD2. Trimming cost V 5 bases and J 2 bases; bases outside gene matches: 6. CDR3 length: 14 amino acids. From germline, CDR1 is SGHRS and CDR2 YFSETQ. The CDR3 is CASSSSGPPYEQYF. CDR3 nucleotides: TGCGCCAGCAGTTCTAGCGGGCCTCCCTACGAGCAGTACTTC. Variable domain in full (rest from reference TRBV5-1 and TRBJ2-7): KAGVTQTPRYLIKTRGQQVTLSCSPISGHRSVSWYQQTPGQGLQFLFEYFSETQRNKGNFPGRFSGRQFSNSRSEMNVSTLELGDSALYLCASSSSGPPYEQYFGPGTRLTVT.

The gene calls are TRBV5-1 and TRBJ1-6; 7 bases are shared with TRBD1. J lost 2 bases, V lost 4 bases, and 9 bases had no gene match. Germline V CDR1 and CDR2: SGHRS, YFSETQ. The CDR3 length is 17 residues. The chain's CDR3 is CASSGDSLYTYNSPLHF. The CDR3 DNA reads TGCGCCAGCAGCGGGGACAGCCTTTACACCTATAATTCACCCCTCCACTTT.